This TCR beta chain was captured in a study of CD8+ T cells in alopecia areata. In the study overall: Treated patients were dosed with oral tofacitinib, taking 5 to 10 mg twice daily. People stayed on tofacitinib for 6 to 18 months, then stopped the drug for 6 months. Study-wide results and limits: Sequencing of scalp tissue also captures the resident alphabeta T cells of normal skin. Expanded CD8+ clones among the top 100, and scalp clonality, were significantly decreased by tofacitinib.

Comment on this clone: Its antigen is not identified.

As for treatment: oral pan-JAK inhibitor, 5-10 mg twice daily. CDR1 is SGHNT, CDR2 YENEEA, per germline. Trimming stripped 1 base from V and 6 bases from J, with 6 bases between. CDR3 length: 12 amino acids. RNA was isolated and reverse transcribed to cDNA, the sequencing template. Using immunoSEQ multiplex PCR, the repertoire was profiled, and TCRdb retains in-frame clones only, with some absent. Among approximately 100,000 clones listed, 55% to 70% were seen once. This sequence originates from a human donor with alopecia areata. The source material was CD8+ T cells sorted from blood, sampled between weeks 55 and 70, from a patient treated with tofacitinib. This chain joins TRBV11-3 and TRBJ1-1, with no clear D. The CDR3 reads CASSLGRAEAFF. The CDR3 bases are TGTGCCAGCAGCTTAGGCCGCGCTGAAGCTTTCTTT.